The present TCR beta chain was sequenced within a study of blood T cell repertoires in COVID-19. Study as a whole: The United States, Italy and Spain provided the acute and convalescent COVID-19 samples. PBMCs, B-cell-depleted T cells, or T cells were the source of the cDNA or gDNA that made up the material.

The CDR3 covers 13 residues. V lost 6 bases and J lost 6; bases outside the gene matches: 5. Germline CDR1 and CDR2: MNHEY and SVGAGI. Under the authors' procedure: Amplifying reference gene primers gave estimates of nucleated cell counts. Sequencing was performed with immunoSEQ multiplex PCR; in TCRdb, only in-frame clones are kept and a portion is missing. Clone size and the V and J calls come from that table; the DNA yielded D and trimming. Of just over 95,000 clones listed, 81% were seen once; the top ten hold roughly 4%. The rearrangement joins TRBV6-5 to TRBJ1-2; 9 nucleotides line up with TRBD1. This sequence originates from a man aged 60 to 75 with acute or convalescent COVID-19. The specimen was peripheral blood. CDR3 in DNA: TGTGCCAGCAGAACAGGGGGCAGTGATGGCTACACCTTC. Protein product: CASRTGGSDGYTF.